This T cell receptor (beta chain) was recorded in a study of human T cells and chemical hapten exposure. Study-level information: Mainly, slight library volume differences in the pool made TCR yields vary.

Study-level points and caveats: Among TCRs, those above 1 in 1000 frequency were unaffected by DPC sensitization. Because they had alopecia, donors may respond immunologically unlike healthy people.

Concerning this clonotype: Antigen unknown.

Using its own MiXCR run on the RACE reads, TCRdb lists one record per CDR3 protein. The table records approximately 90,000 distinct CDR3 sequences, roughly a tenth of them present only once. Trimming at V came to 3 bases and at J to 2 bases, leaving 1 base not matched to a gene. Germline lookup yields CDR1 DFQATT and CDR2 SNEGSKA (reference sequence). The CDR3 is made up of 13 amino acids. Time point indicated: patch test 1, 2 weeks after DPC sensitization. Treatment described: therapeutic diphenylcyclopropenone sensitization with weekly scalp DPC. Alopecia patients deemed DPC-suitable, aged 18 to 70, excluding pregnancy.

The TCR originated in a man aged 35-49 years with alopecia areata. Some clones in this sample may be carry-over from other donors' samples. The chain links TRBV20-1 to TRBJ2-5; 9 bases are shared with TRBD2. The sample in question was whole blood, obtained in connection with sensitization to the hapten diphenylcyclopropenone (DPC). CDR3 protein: CSARSGRQETQYF. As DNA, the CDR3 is TGCAGTGCTAGGAGCGGGAGGCAAGAGACCCAGTACTTC.